What follows are 9 T cell receptor beta chains derived from one specimen sequenced in a study of T cell changes during pregnancy in multiple sclerosis. Only in-frame clones appear in the TCRdb table, and some are missing; sequencing was by immunoSEQ multiplex PCR. The sample lists fewer than 85,000 clones, approximately 92% occurring once. The material sequenced was peripheral blood, taken before pregnancy. The source is a female donor with multiple sclerosis, enrolled in a pregnancy study.

J is TRBJ2-1 and V is TRBV5-1; TRBD2 matches at 9 bases. This CDR3 region has 15 residues. Germline-derived CDR1 and CDR2 are SGHRS and YFSETQ. With V trimmed by 4 bases and J by 10 bases, 12 bases remained unmatched. The CDR3 DNA sequence: TGCGCCAGCAGCCCCGGAGCTAGCGGGGCCCTCGAGCAGTTCTTC. This translates into CASSPGASGALEQFF.

In this sample, this clone turned up a few times. V is TRBV29-1 and J is TRBJ1-1; the D is unclear. Germline-derived CDR1 and CDR2 are SQVTM and ANQGSEA. The CDR3 is 12 amino acids. Trimming cost V 3 bases and J 1 base, with 6 bases left between them. This CDR3 reads CSVDSRNTEAFF. The CDR3 DNA reads as TGCAGCGTTGATAGCAGGAACACTGAAGCTTTCTTT.

The V call is TRBV10-3, the J call TRBJ2-1, with D possibly being TRBD1 (5 bases). Trimming cost V 9 bases and J 2 bases, with 11 bases left between them. The CDR3 extends over 13 amino acids. Germline V gene data show CDR1 as ENHRY and CDR2 as SYGVKD. The CDR3 bases are TGTGCCATAGGGGATGGCACCTACAATGAGCAGTTCTTC. Its protein product is CAIGDGTYNEQFF.

The chain combines TRBV7-8 with TRBJ2-4; a possible D gene is TRBD1 (6 bases). The CDR3 extends over 16 amino acids. Germline values: CDR1 SGHVS, CDR2 FQNEAQ. Trimming removed 0 bases at V and 2 bases at J, with 11 bases between. The chain's CDR3 is CASSLAPQGSKNIQYF. The DNA for the CDR3 is TGTGCCAGCAGCTTAGCTCCACAGGGTTCCAAAAACATTCAGTACTTC.

Comment on this clone: This CDR3 is missing its conserved last phenylalanine or tryptophan, likely due to a read error. The V call is TRBV5-1, the J call TRBJ2-7, with 10 bases identical to TRBD2. This CDR3 is built from 16 residues. Germline assignment: CDR1 SGHRS and CDR2 YFSETQ. Trimming removed 4 bases from V and 3 bases from J; junction bases left unmatched: 10. CDR3 sequence reads: CASSPRTSGTNYEQYL. CDR3 sequence (DNA): TGCGCCAGCAGCCCAAGGACTAGCGGAACAAACTACGAGCAGTACCTC.

This clone was detected once. The chain is built from TRBV18 and TRBJ1-2; D unclear. The CDR3 spans 14 residues. Germline values: CDR1 KGHSH, CDR2 LQKENI. Trimming left V 2 bases short and J 0 bases short, with 7 bases between. CDR3 region: CASSPETANYGYTF. The DNA of the CDR3 is TGTGCCAGCTCACCAGAAACAGCTAACTATGGCTACACCTTC.

The chain couples TRBV5-1 to TRBJ2-5; D perhaps matches TRBD1 (6 bases). Trimming took 0 bases from V and 4 from J, leaving 10 bases between them. Germline CDR1 reads SGHRS; CDR2 reads YFSETQ. CDR3 length: 14 residues. CDR3 sequence reads: CASSLAGVGETQYF. CDR3 bases: TGCGCCAGCAGCTTGGCAGGGGTGGGAGAGACCCAGTACTTC.

This chain joins TRBV28 and TRBJ2-1, with unresolved D. V gave up 2 bases and J gave up 6 bases, with 11 bases separating them. Germline CDR1 and CDR2: MDHEN and SYDVKM. The CDR3 is made up of 14 amino acids. CDR3 sequence reads: CASSLPAPGNEQFF. CDR3 in DNA: TGTGCCAGCAGTTTACCTGCCCCGGGCAATGAGCAGTTCTTC.

For the CDR3, the DNA is TGTGCCAGTAGTTTAGTGAGCTCTGGGGCCAACGTCCTGACTTTC. Protein product: CASSLVSSGANVLTF. The J gene is TRBJ2-6, the V gene TRBV19, with D hard to call. The CDR3 runs 15 residues. V was shortened by 5 bases and J by 0 bases, with 8 bases between the two germline ends. Germline V gives CDR1 LNHDA, CDR2 SQIVND (reference sequence).